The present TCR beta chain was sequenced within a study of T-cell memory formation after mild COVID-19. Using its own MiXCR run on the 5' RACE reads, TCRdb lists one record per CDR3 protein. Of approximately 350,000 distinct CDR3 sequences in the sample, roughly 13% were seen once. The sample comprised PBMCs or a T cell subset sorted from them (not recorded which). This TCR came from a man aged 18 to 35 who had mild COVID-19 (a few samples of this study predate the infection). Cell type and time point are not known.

The CDR3, as DNA: TGTGCCAGCAGGGGGCTAGTCGGGGGCGTCTATGGCTACACCTTC. This encodes CASRGLVGGVYGYTF. V gene TRBV12-3 or TRBV12-4 combines with J gene TRBJ1-2, with TRBD1 as a possible D gene (6 bases). The CDR3 has 15 amino acids. V lost 6 bases to trimming and J lost 4 bases, with 18 bases between them.